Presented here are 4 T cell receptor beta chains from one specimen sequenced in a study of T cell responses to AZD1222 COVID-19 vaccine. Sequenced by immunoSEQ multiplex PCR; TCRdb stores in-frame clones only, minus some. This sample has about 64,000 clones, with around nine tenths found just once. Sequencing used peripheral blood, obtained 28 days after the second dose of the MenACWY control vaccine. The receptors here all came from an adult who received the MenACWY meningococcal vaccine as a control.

The CDR3 region is CASSHGGTGVEAFF. CDR3 sequence (DNA): TGTGCCAGCAGCCACGGTGGGACAGGGGTTGAAGCTTTCTTT. The V call is TRBV7-2, the J call TRBJ1-1; TRBD1 matches 10 bases. The CDR3 spans 14 residues. CDR1 is SGHTA and CDR2 is FQGNSA in the germline V gene. Trimming removed 5 bases from V and 7 bases from J; junction bases left unmatched: 7.

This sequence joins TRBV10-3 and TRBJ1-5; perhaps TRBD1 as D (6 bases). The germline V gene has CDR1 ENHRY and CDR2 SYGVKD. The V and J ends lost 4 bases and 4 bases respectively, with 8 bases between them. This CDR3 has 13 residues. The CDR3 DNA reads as TGTGCCATCAGTGGACAGGAGAATCAGCCCCAGCATTTT. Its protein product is CAISGQENQPQHF.

CDR3 sequence: CATSDLLPGQGASILCDEQYF. CDR3 sequence (DNA): TGTGCCACCAGTGATTTGCTACCCGGACAGGGGGCCTCAATTTTATGCGACGAGCAGTACTTC. The chain has TRBV24-1 and TRBJ2-7; 11 bases map to TRBD1. After removal of 0 bases from V and 5 bases from J, the junction contained 20 bases not matched to a gene. The germline V gene has CDR1 KGHDR and CDR2 SFDVKD. CDR3 length: 21 residues.

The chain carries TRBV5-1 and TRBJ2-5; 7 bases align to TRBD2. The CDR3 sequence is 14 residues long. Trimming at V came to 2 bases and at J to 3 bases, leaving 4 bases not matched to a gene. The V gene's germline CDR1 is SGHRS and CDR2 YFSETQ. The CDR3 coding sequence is TGCGCCAGCAGCTTAGGAAGCGGGAAAGAGACCCAGTACTTC. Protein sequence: CASSLGSGKETQYF.